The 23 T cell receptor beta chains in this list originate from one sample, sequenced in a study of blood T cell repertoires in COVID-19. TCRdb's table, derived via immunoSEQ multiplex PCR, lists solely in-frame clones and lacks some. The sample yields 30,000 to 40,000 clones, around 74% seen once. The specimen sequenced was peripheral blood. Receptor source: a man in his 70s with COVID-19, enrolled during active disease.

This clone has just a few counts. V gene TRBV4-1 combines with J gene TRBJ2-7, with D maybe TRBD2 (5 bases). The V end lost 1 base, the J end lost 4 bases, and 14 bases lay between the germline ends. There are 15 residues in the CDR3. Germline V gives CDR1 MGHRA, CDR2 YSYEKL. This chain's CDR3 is CASSQVIEGSYEQYF. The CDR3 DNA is TGCGCCAGCAGCCAAGTTATTGAGGGATCTTACGAGCAGTACTTC.

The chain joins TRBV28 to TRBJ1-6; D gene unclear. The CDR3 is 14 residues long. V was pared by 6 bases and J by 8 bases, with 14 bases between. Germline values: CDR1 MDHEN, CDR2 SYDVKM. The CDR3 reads CASRELGRDSPLHF. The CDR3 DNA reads TGTGCCAGCAGAGAACTCGGTAGAGATTCACCCCTCCACTTT.

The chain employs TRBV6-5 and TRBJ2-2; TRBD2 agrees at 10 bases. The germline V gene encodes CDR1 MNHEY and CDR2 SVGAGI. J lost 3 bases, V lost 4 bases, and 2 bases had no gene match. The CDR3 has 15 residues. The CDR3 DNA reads TGTGCCAGCAGTTTAGCGGGGGGATACACCGGGGAGCTGTTTTTT. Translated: CASSLAGGYTGELFF.

CDR3 sequence reads: CASSPVGNTIYF. The CDR3, as DNA: TGTGCCAGCAGTCCGGTGGGAAACACCATATATTTT. The rearrangement joins TRBV6-5 to TRBJ1-3; D gene unclear. CDR3 length: 12 residues. Germline V gene sequence: CDR1 MNHEY, CDR2 SVGAGI. With 5 bases removed from V and 4 bases from J, the gap between germline ends came to 6 bases.

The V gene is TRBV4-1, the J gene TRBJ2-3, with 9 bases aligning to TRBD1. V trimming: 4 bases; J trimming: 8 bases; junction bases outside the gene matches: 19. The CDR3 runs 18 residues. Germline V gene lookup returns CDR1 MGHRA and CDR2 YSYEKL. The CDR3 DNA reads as TGCGCCAGCAGCCCGCAGGGACAGGGTTTCGCTGACGACTCTACGCAGTATTTT. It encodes CASSPQGQGFADDSTQYF.

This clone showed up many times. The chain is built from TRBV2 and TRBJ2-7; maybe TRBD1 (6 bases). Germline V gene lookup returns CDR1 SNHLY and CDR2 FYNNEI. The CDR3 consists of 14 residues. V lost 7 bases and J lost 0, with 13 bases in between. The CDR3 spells CASKDRPSSYEQYF. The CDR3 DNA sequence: TGTGCCAGCAAGGACAGACCAAGCTCCTACGAGCAGTACTTC.

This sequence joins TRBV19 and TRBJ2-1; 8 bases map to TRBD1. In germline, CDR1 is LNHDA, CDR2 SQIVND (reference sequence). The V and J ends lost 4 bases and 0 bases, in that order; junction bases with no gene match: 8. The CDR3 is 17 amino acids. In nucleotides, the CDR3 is TGTGCCAGTAGTAAAGTTGGCCAGGGGGCCTCCTACAATGAGCAGTTCTTC. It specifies CASSKVGQGASYNEQFF.

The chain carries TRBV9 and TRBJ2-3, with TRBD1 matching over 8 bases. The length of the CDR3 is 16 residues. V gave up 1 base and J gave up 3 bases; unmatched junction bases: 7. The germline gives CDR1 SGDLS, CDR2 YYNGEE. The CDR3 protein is CASSVRGTGKTDTQYF. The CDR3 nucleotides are TGTGCCAGCAGCGTAAGGGGGACAGGAAAGACAGATACGCAGTATTTT.

CDR3 nucleotides: TGTGCCAGCAGCCCCCAACAGGGAAACACCATATATTTT. This gives the protein CASSPQQGNTIYF. This chain joins TRBV11-2 and TRBJ1-3; D remains unclear. Germline V gives CDR1 SGHAT, CDR2 FQNNGV. V dropped 5 bases and J dropped 4 bases, with 9 bases sitting between them. The CDR3 contains 13 residues.

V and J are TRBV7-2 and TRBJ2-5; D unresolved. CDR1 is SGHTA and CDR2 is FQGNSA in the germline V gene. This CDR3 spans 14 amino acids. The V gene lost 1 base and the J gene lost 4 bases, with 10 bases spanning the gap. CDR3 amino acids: CASSLGSTAETQYF. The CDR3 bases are TGTGCCAGCAGCTTAGGCTCTACCGCAGAGACCCAGTACTTC.

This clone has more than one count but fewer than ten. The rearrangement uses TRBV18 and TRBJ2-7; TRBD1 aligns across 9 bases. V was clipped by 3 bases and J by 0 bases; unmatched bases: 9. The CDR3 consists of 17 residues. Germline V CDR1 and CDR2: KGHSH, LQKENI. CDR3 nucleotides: TGTGCCAGCTCACCGCCAATGGGACAGGGTTACTCCTACGAGCAGTACTTC. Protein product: CASSPPMGQGYSYEQYF.

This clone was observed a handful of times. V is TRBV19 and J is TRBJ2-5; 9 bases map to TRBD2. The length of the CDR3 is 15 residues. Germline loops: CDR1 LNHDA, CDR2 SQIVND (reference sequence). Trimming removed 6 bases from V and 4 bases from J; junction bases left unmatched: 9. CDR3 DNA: TGTGCCAGTAGGAAAACCGGGACTAGCTCAGAGACCCAGTACTTC. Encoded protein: CASRKTGTSSETQYF.

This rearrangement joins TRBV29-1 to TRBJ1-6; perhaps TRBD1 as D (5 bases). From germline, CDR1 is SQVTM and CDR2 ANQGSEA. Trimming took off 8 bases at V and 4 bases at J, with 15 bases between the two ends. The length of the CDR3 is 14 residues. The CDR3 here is CSILEGDYNSPLHF. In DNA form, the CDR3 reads TGCAGCATATTAGAAGGGGATTATAATTCACCCCTCCACTTT.

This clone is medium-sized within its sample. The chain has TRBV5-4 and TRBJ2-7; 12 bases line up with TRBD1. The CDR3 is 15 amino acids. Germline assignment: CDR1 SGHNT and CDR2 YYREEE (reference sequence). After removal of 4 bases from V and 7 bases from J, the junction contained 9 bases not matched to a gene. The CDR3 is CASSRPGQGAREQYF. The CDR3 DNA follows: TGTGCCAGCAGCCGCCCGGGACAGGGGGCGCGGGAGCAGTACTTC. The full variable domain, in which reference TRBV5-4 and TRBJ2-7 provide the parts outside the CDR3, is ETGVTQSPTHLIKTRGQQVTLRCSSQSGHNTVSWYQQALGQGPQFIFQYYREEENGRGNFPPRFSGLQFPNYSSELNVNALELDDSALYLCASSRPGQGAREQYFGPGTRLTVT.

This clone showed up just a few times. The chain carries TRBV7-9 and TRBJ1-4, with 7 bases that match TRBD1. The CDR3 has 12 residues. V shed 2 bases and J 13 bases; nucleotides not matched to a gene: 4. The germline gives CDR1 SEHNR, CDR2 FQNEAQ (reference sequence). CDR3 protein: CASSLKAGGLFF. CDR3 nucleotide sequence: TGTGCCAGCAGCTTAAAGGCAGGGGGACTGTTTTTT. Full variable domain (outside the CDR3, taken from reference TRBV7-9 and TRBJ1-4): DTGVSQNPRHKITKRGQNVTFRCDPISEHNRLYWYRQTLGQGPEFLTYFQNEAQLEKSRLLSDRFSAERPKGSFSTLEIQRTEQGDSAMYLCASSLKAGGLFFGSGTQLSVL.

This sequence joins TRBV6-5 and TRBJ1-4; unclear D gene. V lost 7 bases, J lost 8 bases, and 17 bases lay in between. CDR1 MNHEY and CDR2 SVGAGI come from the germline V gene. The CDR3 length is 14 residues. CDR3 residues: CASNSAGGREKLFF. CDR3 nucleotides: TGTGCCAGCAATTCAGCGGGTGGGCGGGAAAAACTGTTTTTT.

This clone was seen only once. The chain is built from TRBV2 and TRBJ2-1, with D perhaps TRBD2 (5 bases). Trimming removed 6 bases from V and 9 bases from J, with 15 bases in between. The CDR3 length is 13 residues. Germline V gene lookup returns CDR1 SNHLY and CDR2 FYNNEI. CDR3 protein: CASRESPGSEQFF. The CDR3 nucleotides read TGTGCCAGCAGAGAATCACCGGGATCTGAGCAGTTCTTC.

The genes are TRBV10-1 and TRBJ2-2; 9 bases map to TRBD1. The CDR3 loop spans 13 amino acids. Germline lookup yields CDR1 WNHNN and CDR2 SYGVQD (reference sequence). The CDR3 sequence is CDPPDRGTGELFF. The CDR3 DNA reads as TGCGACCCGCCGGACAGGGGCACCGGGGAGCTGTTTTTT.

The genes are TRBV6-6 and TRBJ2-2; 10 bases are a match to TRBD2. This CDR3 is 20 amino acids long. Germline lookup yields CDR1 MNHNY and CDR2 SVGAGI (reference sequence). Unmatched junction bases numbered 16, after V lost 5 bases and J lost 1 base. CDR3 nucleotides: TGTGCCAGCAGTCGACTTTGGTTTTCGAGCGGGGGGGTGAACACCGGGGAGCTGTTTTTT. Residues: CASSRLWFSSGGVNTGELFF.

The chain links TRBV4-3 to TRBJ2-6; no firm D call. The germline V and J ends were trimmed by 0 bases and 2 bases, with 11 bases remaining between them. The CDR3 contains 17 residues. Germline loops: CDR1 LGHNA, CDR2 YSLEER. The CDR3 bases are TGCGCCAGCAGCCAAGATTTGGGCCCAACTGGGGCCAACGTCCTGACTTTC. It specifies CASSQDLGPTGANVLTF.

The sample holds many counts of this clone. CDR3 DNA: TGCAGCGTTGTAGGGGCCGCCGGGGAGCTGTTTTTT. This gives the protein CSVVGAAGELFF. The gene calls are TRBV29-1 and TRBJ2-2, with TRBD1 as a possible D gene (5 bases). V dropped 4 bases and J dropped 6 bases, with 9 bases sitting between them. This CDR3 has 12 amino acids. Germline V gene sequence: CDR1 SQVTM, CDR2 ANQGSEA.

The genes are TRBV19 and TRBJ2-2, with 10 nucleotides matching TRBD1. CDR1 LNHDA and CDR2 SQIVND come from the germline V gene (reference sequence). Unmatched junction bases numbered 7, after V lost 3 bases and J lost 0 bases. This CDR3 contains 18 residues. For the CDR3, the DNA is TGTGCCAGTAGTATCGGGACAGGGGCCAACGCGAACACCGGGGAGCTGTTTTTT. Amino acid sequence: CASSIGTGANANTGELFF.

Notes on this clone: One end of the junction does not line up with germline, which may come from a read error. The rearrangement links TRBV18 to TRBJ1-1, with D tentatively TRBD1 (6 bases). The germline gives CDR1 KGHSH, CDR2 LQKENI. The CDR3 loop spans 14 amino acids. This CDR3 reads CASSPVQGNAEAFF. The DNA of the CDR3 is TGTGCCAGCTCACCGGTTCAGGGGAACGCTGAAGCTTTCTTT.